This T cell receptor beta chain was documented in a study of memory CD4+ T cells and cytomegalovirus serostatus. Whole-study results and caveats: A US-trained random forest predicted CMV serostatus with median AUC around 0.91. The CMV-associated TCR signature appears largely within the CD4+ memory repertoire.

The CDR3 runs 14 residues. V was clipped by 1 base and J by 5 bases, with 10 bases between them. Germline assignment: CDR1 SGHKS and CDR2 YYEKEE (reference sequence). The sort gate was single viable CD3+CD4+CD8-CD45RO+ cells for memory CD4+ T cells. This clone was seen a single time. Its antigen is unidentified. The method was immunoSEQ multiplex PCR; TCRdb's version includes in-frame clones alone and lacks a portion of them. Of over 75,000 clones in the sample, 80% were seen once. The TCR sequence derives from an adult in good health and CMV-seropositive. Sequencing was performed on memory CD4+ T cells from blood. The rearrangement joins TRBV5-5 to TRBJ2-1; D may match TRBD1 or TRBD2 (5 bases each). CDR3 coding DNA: TGTGCCAGCAGCTTGTGGGGGACGGACAATGAGCAGTTCTTC. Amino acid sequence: CASSLWGTDNEQFF.